The clone carrying this TCR beta chain was counted a few times. The target antigen is unknown. A minimum of 6.5 million PBMCs was isolated per sample. A second PCR, run for about 6 to 11 cycles, used a sample-barcoded 5' primer plus a J-beta primer mix. From each sample, at least 2.5 million paired-end reads containing CDR3 were obtained. TCRdb reprocessed the 5' RACE reads via MiXCR and lists one record per CDR3 protein. This table has fewer than 700,000 distinct CDR3 sequences, 47% appearing once. The CDR3 extends over 13 amino acids. The germline CDR1 and CDR2 sequences are LNHDA and SQIVND (reference sequence). Trimming cost V 1 base and J 4 bases, with 7 bases left between them. This entry is derived from a study of blood T cells in healthy people across ages. Study findings and constraints: The study found more naive CD4+ cells and higher diversity in long-lived than aged donors. It was not possible, with unsorted PBMCs, to conclusively compare naive and antigen-experienced cells.

The chain carries TRBV19 and TRBJ1-2, with a possible D match to TRBD1 (5 bases). This TCR was sampled from a man older than 75 in good health. The sequenced sample consisted of blood. CDR3 sequence (DNA): TGTGCCAGTAGTATAGGACAGACCTATGGCTACACCTTC. This gives the protein CASSIGQTYGYTF.